The source of this T cell receptor (beta chain) is a study of blood T cell repertoires in COVID-19. Generated by immunoSEQ multiplex PCR, the TCRdb table keeps only in-frame clones and is missing some. The sample lists approximately 99,000 clones, over 75% occurring once. Germline values: CDR1 LGHDT, CDR2 YNNKEL (reference sequence). The V end lost 7 bases, the J end lost 3 bases, and 10 bases lay between the germline ends. The CDR3 is 12 amino acids. This chain links TRBV3-1 (or the pseudogene TRBV3-2) with TRBJ2-7; D may be TRBD1 (6 bases). Sequencing was done on a sample of peripheral blood. The origin of this receptor is a human donor in a cohort sampled during active COVID-19. The CDR3 sequence is CASNIQGYEQYF. The CDR3 DNA is TGTGCCAGCAACATACAGGGCTACGAGCAGTACTTC.